A single TCR beta chain is shown here with its context. The antigen is undetermined. The primer mix had 60 Vbeta and 13 Jbeta primers. Generated by immunoSEQ multiplex PCR, the TCRdb table keeps only in-frame clones and is missing some. Altogether 130,000 to 150,000 clones are present, roughly 79% being singletons, with the ten largest covering 0.66%. This specimen comes from a study of cytomegalovirus exposure and HLA in healthy donors. Findings and caveats of the study: Analysis was performed later, and it showed HLA-associated TCR beta chains to be more clonally expanded than equally common others. Trimming of TCR beta V- and J-genes showed a link, identified in a later analysis, to a missense DCLRE1C variant.

The CDR3 length is 17 residues. Trimming cost V 3 bases and J 3 bases; bases outside gene matches: 9. Germline CDR1 is SGDLS and CDR2 is YYNGEE. The source of this sequence is a male donor in good health and CMV-seronegative. The sample consisted of PBMCs. The chain links TRBV9 to TRBJ1-6, with TRBD1 identical over 7 bases. The CDR3 sequence is CASSATPGQNYNSPLHF. The CDR3 DNA follows: TGTGCCAGCAGCGCCACTCCGGGACAGAACTATAATTCACCCCTCCACTTT.